This is a list of T cell receptor beta chains from one sample in a study of identical twins. TCRdb processed the 5' RACE reads anew with MiXCR; each CDR3 protein has one entry. The sample holds hundreds of thousands of distinct CDR3 sequences, approximately 7% seen once. The same sample was also studied in work on yellow fever vaccine responses in identical twins.

The sample comprised memory (CD45RO+) T cells sorted from blood. The source of these receptors is a woman in her late teens or twenties in good health. Each CDR3 is given with its conserved first and last residue.

CDR3 | V
CASSQGGSGLSYEQYF | TRBV7-7
CASSLGGFEQFF | TRBV12-3/TRBV12-4
CATSDYRGHGYTF | TRBV24-1
CASSQVGSRSYEQYF | TRBV3-1
CASSLVSTNEKLFF | TRBV7-6
CASSVGGGQQETQYF | TRBV7-9
CASSAEGGGFGTQYF | TRBV5-1
CASSLTGPYGEAFF | TRBV7-9
CATSAGGQETQYF | TRBV24-1
CASSQGLAYNEQFF | TRBV7-3
CASSLGAPYNEQFF | TRBV7-2
CSAKAYGYTF | TRBV20-1
CASSDGTEYSGANVLTF | TRBV10-1
CASSVSGNYGYTF | TRBV28
CASSPSGGQETQYF | TRBV5-1
CAISEVETNTEAFF | TRBV10-3
CATSRDLTSGKNEQFF | TRBV15
CASSPGTSDYNEQFF | TRBV6-4
CASSRDRPSSGANVLTF | TRBV5-1
CASSQGGLAANTGELFF | TRBV3-1
CASSLELQGQVKTQYF | TRBV5-1
CSAPFGGGFSTNEQFF | TRBV20-1
CASSPSPPKQFF | TRBV5-1
CATWGGRGNQPQHF | TRBV28
CASSRIAGGTDTQYF | TRBV7-2
CASSLAEGFGTGELFF | TRBV5-1
CASSPAEGYGNTIYF | TRBV5-1
CASNIPAFQETQYF | TRBV2
CASSFTSIDTQYF | TRBV27
CASSRRDATQYF | TRBV11-3
CASSSALGDLQF | TRBV7-9
CASSQWTGNYGYTF | TRBV3-1
CASSPLSEGPNEQFF | TRBV18
CSARDPLAGINEQFF | TRBV20-1
CASYSANTGELFF | TRBV7-7
CASSNGRGARNIQYF | TRBV7-6
CSASRGGSLGETQYF | TRBV20-1
CASSKTGPETQYF | TRBV9
CASSELAGTFTDTQYF | TRBV25-1
CSASSTGTGGSGELFF | TRBV20-1
CASQEGDNEQFF | TRBV18
CASSPGLICWELLF | TRBV5-6
CASSSRAGVHEQYF | TRBV7-8
CASSSEAAQETQYF | TRBV5-4
CASSEVGTSPDTQYF | TRBV2
CASSQGGLARGGNEQFF | TRBV3-1
CASSVGASPGQETQYF | TRBV9
CATSDSARDTGELFF | TRBV24-1
CASRGDTEQYF | TRBV6-1
CASSQESAGLKTQYF | TRBV4-1
CASSLVSSGRWDTQYF | TRBV7-2
CASSFGGNIPGELFF | TRBV27
CASSNQGTLEQFF | TRBV10-1
CASSLVGGSYNEQFF | TRBV5-1
CASSQQTGGSGYTF | TRBV7-2